This T cell receptor (beta chain) was sequenced during a study of CD8+ T cells in alopecia areata. On this clone itself: What it binds is unknown. The germline and genes are mouse ones.

Isolated RNA was reverse transcribed into cDNA used as the sequencing template. Method: immunoSEQ multiplex PCR; TCRdb's copy keeps in-frame clones and lacks some. The repertoire has 270,000 or so clones, none seen only once; the ten largest take around 1.2%. The pooled cutaneous lymph node cells were sorted using several markers (CD4, CD8alpha, NKG2D, NKG2ACE and others). General observations from the study: Scalp data also include sequences from resident alphabeta T cells of normal skin. It was less clear whether patients shared TCRs than it was in mice, possibly because of HLA. Affected scalp, especially in alopecia totalis/universalis, had a higher clonality than normal scalp did.

The material sequenced was CD4+ T cells sorted from a lymph node. This TCR came from a C3H/HeJ mouse with alopecia areata. MHC haplotype here: H2-k.

The DNA read from the CDR3 is TGCACCTGCAGTACACTGGGTAACCAAGAC. This codes for CTCSTLGNQD. The CDR3 in full is CTCSTLGNQDTQYF. The rearrangement joins TRBV1 to TRBJ2-5; possibly TRBD2 for D (6 bases). The read ends 4 residues before the CDR3 terminus; that terminus is restored from the germline J gene. V lost 5 bases to trimming and J lost 0 bases, with 9 bases between them. The CDR3 consists of 14 residues. CDR1 and CDR2 from the germline V gene are NSQYPW and LRSPGD (reference sequence). Using reference TRBV1 and TRBJ2-5 for the parts outside the CDR3, the full variable domain is VTLLEQNPRWRLVPRGQAVNLRCILKNSQYPWMSWYQQDLQKQLQWLFTLRSPGDKEVKSLPGADYLATRVTDTELRLQVANMSQGRTLYCTCSTLGNQDTQYFGPGTRLLVL.